Described below is a single TCR beta chain sequence and its context. What it binds is not known. Germline V gene lookup returns CDR1 MDHEN and CDR2 SYDVKM. CDR3 length: 15 amino acids. The V segment lost 3 bases and the J segment 4 bases; nucleotides outside the gene matches: 2. The sample originates from a study of cytomegalovirus exposure and HLA in healthy donors. Only in-frame clones appear in the TCRdb table, and some are missing; sequencing was by immunoSEQ multiplex PCR. Of under 250,000 clones in the sample, roughly 84% were seen once. Findings and limits, study-wide: It was reportedly the case that the classifier diagnosed cytomegalovirus status with high specificity and sensitivity.

Sequencing was carried out using PBMCs. The chain joins TRBV28 to TRBJ1-5, with 11 bases aligning to TRBD1. The receptor's source is a woman aged 18 to 35 in good health and CMV-seropositive. Here the CDR3 DNA reads TGTGCCAGCAGTTTGGGACAGGGGGATAATCAGCCCCAGCATTTT. This translates into CASSLGQGDNQPQHF.